These 14 T cell receptor beta chains were sequenced from one sample in a study of early T cells in non-severe SARS-CoV-2 infection. TCRdb independently ran MiXCR on the 5' RACE reads; one entry per CDR3 protein. The sample includes 90,000 or so distinct CDR3 sequences, about 16% of them seen just once. Input material: whole blood. The receptors stem from an adult who was a healthcare worker with PCR-confirmed SARS-CoV-2 infection or an uninfected control (not recorded which).

A few counts support this clonotype. The V and J genes are TRBV4-3 and TRBJ2-1, with D uncertain. Trimming shortened V by 1 base and J by 8 bases, and 12 bases separated the two germline ends. Germline CDR1 reads LGHNA; CDR2 reads YSLEER. The CDR3 extends over 14 amino acids. As DNA, the CDR3 is TGCGCCAGCAGCCAAGTGTTGAACGTGCATGAGCAGTTCTTC. Translated, it gives CASSQVLNVHEQFF.

This clonotype was counted many times. The V call is TRBV19, the J call TRBJ1-5, with unresolved D. Germline V CDR1 and CDR2: LNHDA, SQIVND (reference sequence). The CDR3 sequence is 16 residues long. Trimming shortened V by 5 bases and J by 4 bases, and 18 bases separated the two germline ends. Here the CDR3 reads CASSLSNGQYNQPQHF. The CDR3 DNA follows: TGTGCCAGTAGTCTCTCAAATGGCCAGTATAATCAGCCCCAGCATTTT.

This clonotype was seen more than once but under ten times. The CDR3: CASSPDRGSGELFF. CDR3 DNA sequence: TGCGCCAGCAGCCCGGACAGGGGTTCCGGGGAGCTGTTTTTT. The rearrangement links TRBV5-1 to TRBJ2-2, with TRBD1 identical over 9 bases. The CDR3 loop spans 14 amino acids. Trimming at V came to 4 bases and at J to 6 bases, leaving 4 bases not matched to a gene. Germline V CDR1 and CDR2: SGHRS, YFSETQ. Looking up the rest from reference TRBV5-1 and TRBJ2-2 gives the full variable domain: KAGVTQTPRYLIKTRGQQVTLSCSPISGHRSVSWYQQTPGQGLQFLFEYFSETQRNKGNFPGRFSGRQFSNSRSEMNVSTLELGDSALYLCASSPDRGSGELFFGEGSRLTVL.

This chain uses TRBV28 with TRBJ2-7, with 10 bases aligning to TRBD2. The CDR3 is 13 residues long. Germline CDR1 reads MDHEN; CDR2 reads SYDVKM. V trimming: 10 bases; J trimming: 6 bases; junction bases outside the gene matches: 9. The CDR3 region has the DNA TGTGCCATAGAGCGGGAGGGCCTTACCGAGCAGTACTTC. It encodes CAIEREGLTEQYF.

This clonotype was seen more than once but under ten times. The chain couples TRBV5-8 to TRBJ2-5; no firm D call. CDR3 length equals 13 residues. Germline V lookup: CDR1 SGHTS, CDR2 YDEGEE. Trimming shortened V by 1 base and J by 4 bases, and 8 bases separated the two germline ends. CDR3 protein: CASSLNGIETQYF. For the CDR3, the DNA is TGTGCCAGCAGCTTGAACGGAATAGAGACCCAGTACTTC. Variable domain in full (rest from reference TRBV5-8 and TRBJ2-5): EAGVTQSPTHLIKTRGQQATLRCSPISGHTSVYWYQQALGLGLQFLLWYDEGEERNRGNFPPRFSGRQFPNYSSELNVNALELEDSALYLCASSLNGIETQYFGPGTRLLVL.

This clonotype was counted many times. V gene TRBV9 combines with J gene TRBJ2-2, with a weak D call TRBD1 (5 bases). Per the germline V gene, CDR1 is SGDLS and CDR2 is YYNGEE. This CDR3 region has 17 residues. The ends were cut back, 0 bases at V and 3 bases at J, with 15 bases in the middle. CDR3: CASSVDDRTGYTGELFF. The CDR3, as DNA: TGTGCCAGCAGCGTAGACGATCGTACAGGTTACACCGGGGAGCTGTTTTTT.

The chain couples TRBV10-3 to TRBJ2-2; the match to TRBD2 covers 9 bases. CDR3 length: 14 amino acids. The V segment lost 7 bases and the J segment 4 bases; nucleotides outside the gene matches: 4. The V gene's germline CDR1 is ENHRY and CDR2 SYGVKD. CDR3 sequence reads: CAINRREGTGELFF. The CDR3, as DNA: TGTGCCATCAATCGGCGGGAGGGCACCGGGGAGCTGTTTTTT.

The chain links TRBV19 to TRBJ2-3; TRBD2 aligns across 13 bases. The CDR3 extends over 17 amino acids. J gave up 5 bases and V 8 bases, and 13 bases lay outside the gene matches. Germline V gene lookup returns CDR1 LNHDA and CDR2 SQIVND (reference sequence). This chain's CDR3 is CASSWGLAGTAQDTQYF. As DNA, the CDR3 is TGTGCCAGTTCGTGGGGACTAGCGGGGACAGCCCAAGATACGCAGTATTTT.

This clonotype was observed a single time. The V call is TRBV2, the J call TRBJ2-5; 12 nucleotides agree with TRBD2. V gave up 8 bases and J gave up 5 bases; unmatched junction bases: 6. Germline V gives CDR1 SNHLY, CDR2 FYNNEI. CDR3 length: 14 residues. CDR3 sequence (DNA): TGTGCCAGCTGGACTAGCGGGACTGGGGAGACCCAGTACTTC. This translates into CASWTSGTGETQYF.

The gene calls are TRBV5-1 and TRBJ2-1; tentatively, D is TRBD2 (6 bases). V shed 4 bases and J shed 0 bases, with 11 bases lying between them. Germline V gives CDR1 SGHRS, CDR2 YFSETQ. The CDR3 loop spans 15 amino acids. In nucleotides, the CDR3 is TGCGCCAGCAGCGCATTAGCGGTCTCCTACAATGAGCAGTTCTTC. This translates into CASSALAVSYNEQFF.

V gene TRBV28 combines with J gene TRBJ2-3; tentative D call: TRBD1 (6 bases). Trimming pared 0 bases from V and 5 bases from J, leaving 12 bases between. CDR3 length: 15 residues. Germline lookup yields CDR1 MDHEN and CDR2 SYDVKM. CDR3 in amino acids: CASSLWGAKQDTQYF. In DNA form, the CDR3 reads TGTGCCAGCAGTTTATGGGGGGCGAAGCAAGATACGCAGTATTTT.

This clonotype was seen a few times. The chain employs TRBV6-2 or TRBV6-3 and TRBJ1-3, with D unclear. Trimming took off 11 bases at V and 1 base at J, with 9 bases between the two ends. Germline CDR1 reads MNHEY; CDR2 reads SVGEGT. This CDR3 has 12 residues. In DNA, the CDR3 is TGTGCCGGACGGGGTTCTGGAAACACCATATATTTT. This gives the protein CAGRGSGNTIYF.

V and J are TRBV12-3 or TRBV12-4 and TRBJ1-2, with no clear D. Between the trimmed V and J ends, which lost 7 bases and 5 bases, there was a span of 14 bases. This CDR3 comprises 13 residues. The CDR3 protein is CASTQSRDYGYTF. The CDR3 nucleotides are TGTGCCAGCACCCAAAGCCGGGATTATGGCTACACCTTC.

The chain has TRBV30 and TRBJ1-5, with D unresolved. Per the germline V gene, CDR1 is GTSNPN and CDR2 is SVGIG (reference sequence). This CDR3 contains 15 residues. V dropped 0 bases and J dropped 2 bases, with 11 bases sitting between them. The CDR3 coding sequence is TGTGCCTGGAGTGTAAGGACGGCTGGCAATCAGCCCCAGCATTTT. Amino acids: CAWSVRTAGNQPQHF.